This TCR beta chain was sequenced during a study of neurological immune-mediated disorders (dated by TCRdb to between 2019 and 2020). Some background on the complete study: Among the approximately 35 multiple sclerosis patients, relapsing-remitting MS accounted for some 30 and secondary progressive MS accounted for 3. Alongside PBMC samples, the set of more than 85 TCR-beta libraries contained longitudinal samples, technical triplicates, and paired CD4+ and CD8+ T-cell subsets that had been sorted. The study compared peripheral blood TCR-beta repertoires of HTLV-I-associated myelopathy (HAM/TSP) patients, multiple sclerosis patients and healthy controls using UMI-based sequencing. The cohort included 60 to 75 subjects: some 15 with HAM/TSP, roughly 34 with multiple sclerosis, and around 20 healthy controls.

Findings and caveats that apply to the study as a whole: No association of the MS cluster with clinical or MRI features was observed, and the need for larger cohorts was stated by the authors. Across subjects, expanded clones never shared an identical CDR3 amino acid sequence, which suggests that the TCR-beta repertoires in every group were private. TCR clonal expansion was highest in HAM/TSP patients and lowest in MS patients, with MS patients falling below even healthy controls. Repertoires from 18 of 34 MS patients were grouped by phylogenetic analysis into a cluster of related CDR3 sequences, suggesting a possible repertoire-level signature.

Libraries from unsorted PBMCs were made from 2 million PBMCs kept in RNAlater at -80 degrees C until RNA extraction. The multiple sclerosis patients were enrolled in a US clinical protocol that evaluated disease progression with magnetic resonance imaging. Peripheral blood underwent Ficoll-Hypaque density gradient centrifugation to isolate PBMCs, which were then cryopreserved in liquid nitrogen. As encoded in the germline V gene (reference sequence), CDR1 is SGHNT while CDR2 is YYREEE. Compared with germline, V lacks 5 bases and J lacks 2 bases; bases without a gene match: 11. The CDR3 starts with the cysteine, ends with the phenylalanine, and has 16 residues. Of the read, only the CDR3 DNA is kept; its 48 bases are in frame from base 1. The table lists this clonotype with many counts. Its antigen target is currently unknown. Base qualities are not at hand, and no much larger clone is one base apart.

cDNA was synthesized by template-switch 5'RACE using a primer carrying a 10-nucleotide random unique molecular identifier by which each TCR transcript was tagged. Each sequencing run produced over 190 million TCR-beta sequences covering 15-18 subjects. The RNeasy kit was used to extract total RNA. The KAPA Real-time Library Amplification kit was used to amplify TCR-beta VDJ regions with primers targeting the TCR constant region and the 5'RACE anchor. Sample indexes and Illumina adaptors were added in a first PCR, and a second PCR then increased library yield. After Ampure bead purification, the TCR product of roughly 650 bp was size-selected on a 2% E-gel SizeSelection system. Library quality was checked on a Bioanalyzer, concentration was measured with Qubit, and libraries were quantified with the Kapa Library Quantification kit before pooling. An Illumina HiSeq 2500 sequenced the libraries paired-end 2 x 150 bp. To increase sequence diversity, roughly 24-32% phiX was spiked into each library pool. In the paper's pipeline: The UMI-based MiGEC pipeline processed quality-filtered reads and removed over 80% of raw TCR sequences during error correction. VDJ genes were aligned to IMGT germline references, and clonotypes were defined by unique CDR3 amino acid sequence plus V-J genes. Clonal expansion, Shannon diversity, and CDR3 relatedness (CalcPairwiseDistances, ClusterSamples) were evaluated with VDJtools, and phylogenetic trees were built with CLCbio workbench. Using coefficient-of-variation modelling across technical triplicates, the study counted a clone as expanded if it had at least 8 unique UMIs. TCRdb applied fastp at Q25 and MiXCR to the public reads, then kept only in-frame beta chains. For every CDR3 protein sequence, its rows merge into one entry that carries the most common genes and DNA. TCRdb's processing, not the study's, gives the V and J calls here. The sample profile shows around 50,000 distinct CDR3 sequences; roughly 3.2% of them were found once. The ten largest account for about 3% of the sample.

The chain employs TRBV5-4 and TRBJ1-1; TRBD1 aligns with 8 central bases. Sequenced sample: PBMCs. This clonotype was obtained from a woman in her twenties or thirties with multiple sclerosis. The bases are TGTGCCAGCAGTCCAAGGGCCGGGACAGGAAACACTGAAGCTTTCTTT. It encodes CASSPRAGTGNTEAFF.